This TCR beta chain was recovered during a study of Graves' ophthalmopathy and Graves' hyperthyroidism. Study findings and constraints: With 60% to 71% sensitivity and over 72% specificity, the model predicted ophthalmopathy progression.

V dropped 5 bases and J dropped 5 bases, with 12 bases sitting between them. Germline lookup yields CDR1 MNHNS and CDR2 SASEGT. The CDR3 is made up of 13 amino acids. Ophthalmopathy donors were characterized by moderate-to-severe activity, CAS of at least 3, NOSPECS of at least 4, and duration under 3 months. Clinicians diagnosed using symptoms, serum thyroxine, TRAb, thyroid ultrasound and orbital computed tomography. The TCR beta CDR3 regions underwent amplification from RNA transcripts. Amplification began with first-round RT-PCR using HTBI primers, then second-round multiplex PCR was performed. TCRdb passed the multiplex PCR reads through MiXCR, listing each CDR3 protein once. The sample yields under 350,000 distinct CDR3 sequences, roughly 17% seen once. A few counts support this clonotype. Its antigen is not identified.

The genes are TRBV6-1 and TRBJ2-5; D may be TRBD1 or TRBD2 (7 bases each). Sequences were obtained from peripheral blood. The source of this sequence is an adult man with Graves' ophthalmopathy. The CDR3 protein is CASSPQGGETQYF. The CDR3 DNA follows: TGTGCCAGCAGTCCCCAGGGGGGGGAGACCCAGTACTTC.